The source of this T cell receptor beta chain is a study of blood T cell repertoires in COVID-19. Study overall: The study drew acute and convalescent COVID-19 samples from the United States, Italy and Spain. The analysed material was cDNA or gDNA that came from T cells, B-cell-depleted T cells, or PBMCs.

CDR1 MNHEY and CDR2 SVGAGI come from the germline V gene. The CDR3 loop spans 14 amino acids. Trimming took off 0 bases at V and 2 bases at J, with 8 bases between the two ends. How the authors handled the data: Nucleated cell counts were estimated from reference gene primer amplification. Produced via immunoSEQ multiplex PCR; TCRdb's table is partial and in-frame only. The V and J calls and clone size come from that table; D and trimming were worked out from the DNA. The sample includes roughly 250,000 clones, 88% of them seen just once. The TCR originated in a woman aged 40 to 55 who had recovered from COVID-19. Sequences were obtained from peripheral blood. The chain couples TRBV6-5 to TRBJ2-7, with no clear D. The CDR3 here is CASSYSAGPYEQYF. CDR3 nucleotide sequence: TGTGCCAGCAGTTACTCGGCAGGCCCCTACGAGCAGTACTTC.